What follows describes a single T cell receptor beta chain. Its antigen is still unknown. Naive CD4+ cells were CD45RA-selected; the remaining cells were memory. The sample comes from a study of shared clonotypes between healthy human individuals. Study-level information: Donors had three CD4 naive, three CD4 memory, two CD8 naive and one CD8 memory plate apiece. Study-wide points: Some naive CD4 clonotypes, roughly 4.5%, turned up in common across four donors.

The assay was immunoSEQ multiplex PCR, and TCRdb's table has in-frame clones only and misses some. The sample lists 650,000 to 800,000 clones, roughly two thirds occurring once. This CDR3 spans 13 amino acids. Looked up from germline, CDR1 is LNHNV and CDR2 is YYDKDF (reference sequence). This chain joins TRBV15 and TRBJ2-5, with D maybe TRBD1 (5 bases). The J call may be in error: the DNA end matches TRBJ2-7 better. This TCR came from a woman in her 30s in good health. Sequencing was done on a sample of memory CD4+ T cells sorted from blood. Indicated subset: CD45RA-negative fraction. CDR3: CATSREGVPEQYF. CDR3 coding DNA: TGTGCCACCAGCAGAGAAGGGGTCCCCGAGCAGTACTTC.